This T cell receptor beta chain was sequenced in a study of blood T cells in healthy people across ages. Overall study: About one barcoded beta molecule was captured per two T cells (by template switching).

This CDR3 spans 15 amino acids. Germline-derived CDR1 and CDR2 are SGHVS and FQNEAQ. Losses at the gene ends were 5 bases for V and 5 bases for J; bases not matched to a gene: 11. To note about this clonotype: This may arise from a read error, as a much more abundant clone is one base away.

The second PCR ran roughly 7 to 12 cycles with a sample-barcoded 5' primer and J-beta primers. MiXCR, run by TCRdb on the 5' RACE reads, gives a single entry per CDR3 protein. The sample yields 1.5 million to 2 million distinct CDR3 sequences, 40% to 55% seen once. The sequencing input was blood. The source is a woman aged 40-49 years in good health. This chain links TRBV7-8 with TRBJ2-5; TRBD1 agrees at 7 bases. DNA for the CDR3: TGTGCCAGCAGCCTAGGACAGGATGCTTGGGAGACCCAGTACTTC. Translated: CASSLGQDAWETQYF. Full variable domain (remainder filled in from reference TRBV7-8 and TRBJ2-5): GAGVSQSPRYKVAKRGQDVALRCDPISGHVSLFWYQQALGQGPEFLTYFQNEAQLDKSGLPSDRFFAERPEGSVSTLKIQRTQQEDSAVYLCASSLGQDAWETQYFGPGTRLLVL.